This passage covers 24 T cell receptor beta chains from one sample sequenced in a study of cytotoxic CD8 clonotypes in ibrutinib-treated CLL. TCRdb's copy holds only in-frame clones and misses some; the assay was immunoSEQ multiplex PCR. The table has 130,000 or so clones, 75% to 90% seen once. Sequences were derived from PBMCs, sampled after 24 months of ibrutinib treatment. The origin of the receptors is a human donor with chronic lymphocytic leukemia.

The chain is built from TRBV11-2 and TRBJ1-2; D unclear. This CDR3 contains 13 residues. Germline lookup yields CDR1 SGHAT and CDR2 FQNNGV. V shed 5 bases and J shed 10 bases, with 17 bases lying between them. CDR3 loop: CASSPPNGVHYTF. DNA of the CDR3: TGTGCCAGCAGCCCCCCTAATGGGGTCCACTACACCTTC.

The chain uses TRBV2 and TRBJ2-2, with TRBD1 matching over 8 bases. CDR3 length: 16 amino acids. The germline gives CDR1 SNHLY, CDR2 FYNNEI. Trimming at V came to 1 base and at J to 8 bases, leaving 9 bases not matched to a gene. The CDR3 reads CASSEGTGFTRGELFF. The CDR3 DNA reads TGTGCCAGCAGTGAAGGGACAGGGTTTACTCGAGGGGAGCTGTTTTTT.

The gene calls are TRBV28 and TRBJ1-1, with TRBD1 as a possible D gene (6 bases). Trimming stripped 8 bases from V and 0 bases from J, with 10 bases between. Per germline, CDR1 MDHEN and CDR2 SYDVKM. This CDR3 region has 13 residues. CDR3 DNA: TGTGCCAGCTTTGGACAGATGAACACTGAAGCTTTCTTT. It is translated as CASFGQMNTEAFF.

The chain uses TRBV4-3 and TRBJ1-4, with 7 bases lining up with TRBD1. Trimming took 4 bases from V and 6 from J; bases not matched to a gene: 5. The CDR3 has 14 residues. Germline CDR1 is LGHNA and CDR2 is YSLEER. The CDR3: CASSRRGRDEKLFF. For the CDR3, the DNA is TGCGCCAGCAGCCGAAGGGGGCGCGATGAAAAACTGTTTTTT.

The chain uses TRBV28 and TRBJ2-1, with 11 positions matching TRBD1. Germline lookup yields CDR1 MDHEN and CDR2 SYDVKM. V shed 6 bases and J 6 bases; nucleotides not matched to a gene: 7. CDR3 length: 15 amino acids. The CDR3 DNA follows: TGTGCCAGCAGCACCGGACAGGGGGCCTTCAATGAGCAGTTCTTC. Its translation is CASSTGQGAFNEQFF.

The gene calls are TRBV5-6 and TRBJ2-1; 11 bases are shared with TRBD1. Germline V gene lookup returns CDR1 SGHDT and CDR2 YYEEEE. This CDR3 contains 16 residues. J lost 6 bases, V lost 5 bases, and 10 bases had no gene match. CDR3 residues: CASRRTGTGGFNEQFF. The DNA for the CDR3 is TGTGCCAGCAGACGGACCGGGACAGGGGGTTTCAATGAGCAGTTCTTC.

The genes are TRBV19 and TRBJ1-5, with 7 bases lining up with TRBD1. With V trimmed by 7 bases and J by 3 bases, 15 bases remained unmatched. Germline V gives CDR1 LNHDA, CDR2 SQIVND (reference sequence). This CDR3 comprises 17 residues. CDR3: CASKPPRVGTDNQPQHF. CDR3 in DNA: TGTGCCAGTAAACCCCCCAGGGTCGGGACAGACAATCAGCCCCAGCATTTT.

The chain is built from TRBV10-1 and TRBJ1-1; TRBD1 might be the D (5 bases). Germline CDR1 is WNHNN and CDR2 is SYGVQD (reference sequence). The CDR3 has 19 residues. V lost 0 bases, J lost 0 bases, and 20 bases lay in between. Here the CDR3 reads CASSESTLLQGGMNTEAFF. DNA for the CDR3: TGCGCCAGCAGTGAGTCGACTCTTTTGCAGGGAGGAATGAACACTGAAGCTTTCTTT.

This clone appeared a single time. The chain joins TRBV25-1 to TRBJ2-1; tentatively, D is TRBD1 or TRBD2 (6 bases each). Trimming took 6 bases from V and 5 from J, leaving 17 bases between them. The V gene's germline CDR1 is MGHDK and CDR2 SYGVNS. The CDR3 has 15 residues. CDR3 sequence: CASRSMGGRDNEQFF. Here the CDR3 DNA reads TGTGCCAGCAGAAGTATGGGGGGCCGGGACAATGAGCAGTTCTTC.

V is TRBV5-6 and J is TRBJ1-2; D not certain. The CDR3 length is 18 residues. Germline lookup yields CDR1 SGHDT and CDR2 YYEEEE. With 4 bases removed from V and 4 bases from J, the gap between germline ends came to 26 bases. CDR3 DNA sequence: TGTGCCAGCAGCCTCGAGGTCGGTAAGCAGGCCTGGGCCTATGGCTACACCTTC. Amino acid sequence: CASSLEVGKQAWAYGYTF.

Remarks on this clone: Its ends do not fully match the called genes, so a read error is possible. The rearrangement links TRBV7-7 to TRBJ2-2; TRBD2 aligns across 11 bases. The CDR3 runs to 16 residues. The germline CDR1 and CDR2 sequences are SSHAT and FNYEAQ (reference sequence). The CDR3 protein is CASSFLAGGNTGELFF. CDR3 coding DNA: TGTGCTAGCAGCTTTCTAGCGGGAGGGAACACCGGGGAGCTGTTTTTT. The full variable domain, with the rest looked up from reference TRBV7-7 and TRBJ2-2, is GAGVSQSPRYKVTKRGQDVTLRCDPISSHATLYWYQQALGQGPEFLTYFNYEAQPDKSGLPSDRFSAERPEGSISTLTIQRTEQRDSAMYRCASSFLAGGNTGELFFGEGSRLTVL.

The rearrangement uses TRBV28 and TRBJ1-2; tentative D call: TRBD1 (5 bases). Deletions cut 7 bases from V and 4 bases from J, with 13 bases between. The CDR3 consists of 13 residues. Germline V gives CDR1 MDHEN, CDR2 SYDVKM. The CDR3 protein is CASKLVRGYGYTF. CDR3 sequence (DNA): TGTGCCAGCAAACTAGTGAGGGGCTATGGCTACACCTTC.

The rearrangement links TRBV6-6 to TRBJ2-7, with TRBD2 identical over 7 bases. Germline V CDR1 and CDR2: MNHNY, SVGAGI (reference sequence). This CDR3 has 15 amino acids. The junction had 13 bases not matched to a gene; V was cut back by 6 bases and J by 5 bases. CDR3 DNA: TGTGCCAGCAGGCGATGGGCGGGAGCTGTCGACGAGCAGTACTTC. Translation: CASRRWAGAVDEQYF.

This clone has a single count. This rearrangement joins TRBV7-9 to TRBJ1-2, with 7 nucleotides matching TRBD1. Losses at the gene ends were 4 bases for V and 1 base for J; bases not matched to a gene: 12. The CDR3 runs to 17 residues. Germline values: CDR1 SEHNR, CDR2 FQNEAQ (reference sequence). CDR3 nucleotide sequence: TGTGCCAGCAGCTCGACAGGGACAATTCATTTTAACTATGGCTACACCTTC. Its protein product is CASSSTGTIHFNYGYTF.

V is TRBV5-1 and J is TRBJ2-7, with a tentative D call TRBD1 (6 bases). The CDR3 covers 15 residues. Per the germline V gene, CDR1 is SGHRS and CDR2 is YFSETQ. Trimming took off 0 bases at V and 6 bases at J, with 16 bases between the two ends. The CDR3 bases are TGCGCCAGCAGCTTGGGAAACAGGGACCTTCCCGAGCAGTACTTC. This codes for CASSLGNRDLPEQYF.

The CDR3 reads CASKGDGLYGYTF. CDR3 DNA sequence: TGTGCCAGCAAAGGGGACGGGCTGTATGGCTACACCTTC. The chain uses TRBV6-5 and TRBJ1-2, with TRBD1 as a possible D gene (5 bases). Trimming stripped 7 bases from V and 5 bases from J, with 14 bases between. The CDR3 runs to 13 residues. The germline gives CDR1 MNHEY, CDR2 SVGAGI.

This clone has just one count. V usage is TRBV28 and J usage is TRBJ2-7; 7 bases align to TRBD1. CDR3 length: 13 amino acids. V was pared by 6 bases and J by 3 bases, with 5 bases of the junction left unmatched. CDR1 MDHEN and CDR2 SYDVKM come from the germline V gene. CDR3 protein: CASRRQGSYEQYF. CDR3 nucleotide sequence: TGTGCCAGCAGGCGACAGGGAAGCTACGAGCAGTACTTC.

The rearrangement links TRBV5-1 to TRBJ1-2; D remains unclear. This CDR3 region has 15 residues. CDR1 SGHRS and CDR2 YFSETQ come from the germline V gene. The ends were cut back, 0 bases at V and 8 bases at J, with 17 bases in the middle. Here the CDR3 DNA reads TGCGCCAGCAGCTTGGGCAGGATTACGTCGTGGGGCTACACCTTC. It codes for CASSLGRITSWGYTF.

This sequence joins TRBV19 and TRBJ1-1, with D perhaps matching TRBD1 (6 bases). CDR3 length: 13 residues. Trimming left V 5 bases short and J 4 bases short, with 11 bases between. Germline CDR1 LNHDA, CDR2 SQIVND (reference sequence). The CDR3 DNA is TGTGCCAGTAGTTCGGGGGCGGCCACTGAAGCTTTCTTT. Its protein is CASSSGAATEAFF.

The chain has TRBV28 and TRBJ1-1; perhaps TRBD1 as D (5 bases). Germline lookup yields CDR1 MDHEN and CDR2 SYDVKM. V lost 10 bases and J lost 5, with 14 bases in between. The CDR3 has 12 amino acids. CDR3 nucleotides: TGTGCCATCACCCGGGGGGGTACTGAAGCTTTCTTT. Translation gives CAITRGGTEAFF.

This clone was recorded only once. This rearrangement joins TRBV2 to TRBJ2-7; 9 nucleotides align to TRBD2. The CDR3 covers 16 residues. V was clipped by 10 bases and J by 6 bases; unmatched bases: 19. Germline V lookup: CDR1 SNHLY, CDR2 FYNNEI. This CDR3 is CAITAGGRQQTGEQYF. For the CDR3, the DNA is TGTGCCATCACAGCGGGAGGAAGACAGCAGACGGGCGAGCAGTACTTC. Full variable domain (rest looked up from reference TRBV2 and TRBJ2-7): EPEVTQTPSHQVTQMGQEVILRCVPISNHLYFYWYRQILGQKVEFLVSFYNNEISEKSEIFDDQFSVERPDGSNFTLKIRSTKLEDSAMYFCAITAGGRQQTGEQYFGPGTRLTVT.

This clone was seen at least ten times. CDR3 DNA: TGTGCCAGCACAGCCACATACGAAGCTTTCTTT. Its protein is CASTATYEAFF. This chain joins TRBV28 and TRBJ1-1; no firm D call. The CDR3 contains 11 residues. The V gene's germline CDR1 is MDHEN and CDR2 SYDVKM. V was clipped by 7 bases and J by 8 bases, with 11 bases between them.

Only a few counts were recorded for this clone. The V and J genes are TRBV29-1 and TRBJ2-2; no firm D call. The CDR3 is made up of 13 amino acids. Germline CDR1 SQVTM, CDR2 ANQGSEA. The ends were cut back, 7 bases at V and 6 bases at J, with 15 bases in the middle. CDR3 loop: CSATVDMAGELFF. Here the CDR3 DNA reads TGCAGCGCTACAGTCGACATGGCCGGGGAGCTGTTTTTT.

This clone was picked up one time. The chain employs TRBV15 and TRBJ1-2; the match to TRBD1 covers 10 bases. The V gene end was trimmed by 5 bases and the J gene end by 7 bases; junction bases not matched to a gene: 16. This CDR3 contains 17 residues. The V gene's germline CDR1 is LNHNV and CDR2 YYDKDF (reference sequence). CDR3 residues: CATSPRRGTGARSGYTF. The CDR3 DNA is TGTGCCACCAGCCCACGCCGGGGGACAGGGGCGCGGAGTGGCTACACCTTC.